This TCR beta chain was recovered during a study of vaccination and CD4 T cells after COVID-19. This CDR3 has 13 amino acids. CDR1 is MNHNS and CDR2 is SASEGT in the germline V gene. V was cut by 5 bases and J by 3 bases, with 10 bases left in between. A word on this clonotype: Its matching antigen is unknown.

Treatment described: roughly 10-day PBMC culture with coronavirus spike peptide pools or control peptides (ViraFEST assay). It was before the COVID-19 pandemic (2011-2018) that the unexposed donor's CD4+ T cells were collected. Sequencing of DNA taken from cultured CD4+ T cells relied on the Oncomine TCR Beta short-read assay. Genomic DNA extraction was carried out from cultured CD4+ T cells. TCRdb recomputed calls from the PCR reads with MiXCR, one row per CDR3 protein. The sample has roughly 9,800 distinct CDR3 sequences; about a third are singletons. This receptor was obtained from a human donor in good health. The rearrangement joins TRBV6-1 to TRBJ1-2; D uncertain. Sequencing was carried out using CD4+ T cells from blood, cultured in vitro. In nucleotides, the CDR3 is TGTGCCAGCAGTCCTCGGGTGGACTATGGCTACACCTTC. It translates to CASSPRVDYGYTF.